This T cell receptor beta chain appears in the sequencing data of a study of glioma-infiltrating T cells after dendritic cell vaccination. As for the study in general: The vaccine used monocyte-derived dendritic cells pulsed overnight with autologous tumor lysate.

The time point denotes: after dendritic cell vaccination, including at tumor progression/relapse. Amplification used 60 V beta primers and 13 J beta primers. Using immunoSEQ multiplex PCR, the repertoire was profiled, and TCRdb retains in-frame clones only, with some absent. The sample lists some 24,000 clones, roughly 89% seen once, with 2.5% to 3% in the top ten. Germline lookup yields CDR1 SEHNR and CDR2 FQNEAQ (reference sequence). The V gene lost 6 bases and the J gene lost 12 bases, with 12 bases spanning the gap. This CDR3 region has 11 residues. The rearrangement links TRBV7-9 to TRBJ2-1, with D perhaps TRBD2 (6 bases). The clonotype originates from a human donor with glioblastoma. The sequenced sample was blood, obtained after dendritic cell vaccination. CDR3 protein: CASRGLSGQFF. As DNA, the CDR3 is TGTGCCAGCAGGGGACTTTCCGGGCAGTTCTTC.